One and the same sample provided the 19 T cell receptor beta chains below, sequenced in a study of shared clonotypes between healthy human individuals. TCRdb's copy holds only in-frame clones and misses some; the assay was immunoSEQ multiplex PCR. The data contain 1.6 million or so clones, roughly 96% of them seen just once; the ten biggest clones take up approximately 1.2%. The sequenced material came from naive CD4+ T cells sorted from blood. The subset was: CD45RA+ positively selected. These receptors were collected from a man between 25 and 39 years old in good health.

Only one count was recorded for this clone. This chain joins TRBV4-2 and TRBJ2-1; D uncertain. CDR3 size: 15 residues. Between the trimmed V and J ends, which lost 0 bases and 1 base, there was a span of 7 bases. Looked up from germline, CDR1 is LGHNA and CDR2 is YNFKEQ. CDR3 sequence (DNA): TGTGCCAGCAGCCAAGATGAACAATCCTACAATGAGCAGTTCTTC. Its translation is CASSQDEQSYNEQFF.

The rearrangement uses TRBV11-3 and TRBJ2-3; D might be TRBD2 (5 bases). The CDR3 spans 14 residues. V dropped 5 bases and J dropped 0 bases, with 9 bases sitting between them. Germline V CDR1 and CDR2: SGHNT, YENEEA. In DNA, the CDR3 is TGTGCCAGCAGCGTCGGCGGGAGCACAGATACGCAGTATTTT. Translated: CASSVGGSTDTQYF.

The chain has TRBV5-6 and TRBJ1-5; D ambiguous. The CDR3 has 15 amino acids. In germline, CDR1 is SGHDT, CDR2 YYEEEE. V lost 6 bases, J lost 0 bases, and 13 bases lay in between. CDR3 nucleotides: TGTGCCAGCACCATCTGGGGTTATAGCAATCAGCCCCAGCATTTT. Translating it yields CASTIWGYSNQPQHF. Supplemented by reference TRBV5-6 and TRBJ1-5, the full variable domain reads DAGVTQSPTHLIKTRGQQVTLRCSPKSGHDTVSWYQQALGQGPQFIFQYYEEEERQRGNFPDRFSGHQFPNYSSELNVNALLLGDSALYLCASTIWGYSNQPQHFGDGTRLSIL.

The table lists this clone with a count of one. V is TRBV6-1 and J is TRBJ1-3; no definite D call. The CDR3 has 17 amino acids. V was clipped by 0 bases and J by 2 bases, with 14 bases between them. Looked up from germline, CDR1 is MNHNS and CDR2 is SASEGT. CDR3 sequence: CASSEAPLSVTGNTIYF. DNA for the CDR3: TGTGCCAGCAGTGAAGCGCCCCTGAGTGTTACTGGAAACACCATATATTTT.

This sequence joins TRBV2 and TRBJ2-7; 10 nucleotides align to TRBD1. Looked up from germline, CDR1 is SNHLY and CDR2 is FYNNEI. This CDR3 has 16 amino acids. The J segment lost 3 bases and the V segment lost 1 base, leaving 6 bases of the junction unmatched. The CDR3 loop reads CASSEDIGTGVYEQYF. CDR3 nucleotides: TGTGCCAGCAGTGAAGATATAGGGACAGGGGTCTACGAGCAGTACTTC.

V is TRBV6-5 and J is TRBJ2-5; a possible D gene is TRBD1 (5 bases). The germline CDR1 and CDR2 sequences are MNHEY and SVGAGI. CDR3 length: 15 residues. V lost 7 bases to trimming and J lost 4 bases, with 19 bases between them. This chain's CDR3 is CASTRQGSRGETQYF. DNA of the CDR3: TGTGCCAGCACTCGTCAGGGAAGTAGGGGAGAGACCCAGTACTTC.

V and J are TRBV14 and TRBJ2-7; D might be TRBD1 (5 bases). CDR3 length equals 17 residues. From germline, CDR1 is SGHDN and CDR2 FVKESK. The ends were cut back, 1 base at V and 0 bases at J, with 16 bases in the middle. The CDR3 reads CASSQGSKGPSSYEQYF. CDR3 nucleotides: TGTGCCAGCAGCCAAGGGTCAAAGGGGCCGAGCTCCTACGAGCAGTACTTC.

In the case of this clone: The sample carries other DNA sequences with the same CDR3. The rearrangement links TRBV6-5 to TRBJ2-1; 14 bases map to TRBD2. CDR1 and CDR2 from the germline V gene are MNHEY and SVGAGI. The V gene end was trimmed by 2 bases and the J gene end by 6 bases; junction bases not matched to a gene: 3. The CDR3 covers 16 residues. This chain's CDR3 is CASSYPGTSGSNEQFF. The CDR3 region has the DNA TGTGCCAGCAGTTACCCTGGGACTAGCGGGAGCAATGAGCAGTTCTTC.

The J gene is TRBJ2-5, the V gene TRBV5-5, with D tentatively TRBD1 (6 bases). CDR3 length equals 13 residues. V dropped 3 bases and J dropped 3 bases, with 9 bases sitting between them. Per germline, CDR1 SGHKS and CDR2 YYEKEE (reference sequence). The CDR3 nucleotides are TGTGCCAGCAGCTCCCGGACAGAAGAGACCCAGTACTTC. It is translated as CASSSRTEETQYF. The variable domain in full, completed from reference TRBV5-5 and TRBJ2-5, reads DAGVTQSPTHLIKTRGQQVTLRCSPISGHKSVSWYQQVLGQGPQFIFQYYEKEERGRGNFPDRFSARQFPNYSSELNVNALLLGDSALYLCASSSRTEETQYFGPGTRLLVL.

This chain connects TRBV19 to TRBJ2-5; a weak D match, TRBD2 (6 bases). CDR3 length equals 14 residues. The V and J ends lost 1 base and 5 bases respectively, with 11 bases between them. Germline V gene data show CDR1 as LNHDA and CDR2 as SQIVND (reference sequence). CDR3 DNA: TGTGCCAGTAGTATAGGAGCGGGCGGGGAGACCCAGTACTTC. This codes for CASSIGAGGETQYF.

The gene calls are TRBV30 and TRBJ2-1; D ambiguous. The CDR3 consists of 14 residues. In germline, CDR1 is GTSNPN, CDR2 SVGIG (reference sequence). V was trimmed by 1 base and J by 3 bases, leaving 10 bases between them. CDR3 sequence reads: CAWSGVLIYNEQFF. CDR3 DNA: TGTGCCTGGAGTGGGGTGTTGATCTACAATGAGCAGTTCTTC.

The V gene is TRBV2, the J gene TRBJ2-7; D is possibly TRBD2 (6 bases). Germline values: CDR1 SNHLY, CDR2 FYNNEI. CDR3 size: 15 residues. Trimming removed 3 bases from V and 6 bases from J, with 18 bases in between. CDR3: CASSERLADRGEQYF. CDR3 coding DNA: TGTGCCAGCAGTGAGAGGTTAGCGGATAGGGGCGAGCAGTACTTC. Complete variable domain (other parts from reference TRBV2 and TRBJ2-7): EPEVTQTPSHQVTQMGQEVILRCVPISNHLYFYWYRQILGQKVEFLVSFYNNEISEKSEIFDDQFSVERPDGSNFTLKIRSTKLEDSAMYFCASSERLADRGEQYFGPGTRLTVT.

As DNA, the CDR3 is TGTGCCAGCAGTAACAGCGGGACAGGTAACTACGAGCAGTACTTC. Translating it yields CASSNSGTGNYEQYF. The V gene is TRBV28, the J gene TRBJ2-7; the D gene is possibly TRBD1 (8 bases). Germline CDR1 and CDR2: MDHEN and SYDVKM. With 5 bases removed from V and 3 bases from J, the gap between germline ends came to 17 bases. The CDR3 totals 15 residues.

The CDR3 bases are TGTGCCAGCAGTCGGATACTCGAGACGTCTGAGCAGTTCTTC. This gives the protein CASSRILETSEQFF. The V call is TRBV6-1, the J call TRBJ2-1, with D unclear. This CDR3 contains 14 residues. Germline V CDR1 and CDR2: MNHNS, SASEGT. The V gene lost 5 bases and the J gene lost 9 bases, with 17 bases spanning the gap.

The chain uses TRBV28 and TRBJ2-7; D unresolved. CDR1 is MDHEN, CDR2 SYDVKM, per germline. Deletions cut 3 bases from V and 3 bases from J, with 18 bases between. The CDR3 extends over 16 amino acids. Here the CDR3 DNA reads TGTGCCAGCAGTTTCGTTCTATCGGGCATCAACTACGAGCAGTACTTC. Translating gives CASSFVLSGINYEQYF.

The chain is built from TRBV5-1 and TRBJ2-6, with TRBD1 identical over 7 bases. The V gene end was trimmed by 1 base and the J gene end by 0 bases; junction bases not matched to a gene: 13. This CDR3 is 20 amino acids long. Germline V gene lookup returns CDR1 SGHRS and CDR2 YFSETQ. CDR3 nucleotide sequence: TGCGCCAGCAGCTTGATAGGTACGGGACAGCTCCTCTCTGGGGCCAACGTCCTGACTTTC. Translation gives CASSLIGTGQLLSGANVLTF. Using reference TRBV5-1 and TRBJ2-6 for the parts outside the CDR3, the full variable domain is KAGVTQTPRYLIKTRGQQVTLSCSPISGHRSVSWYQQTPGQGLQFLFEYFSETQRNKGNFPGRFSGRQFSNSRSEMNVSTLELGDSALYLCASSLIGTGQLLSGANVLTFGAGSRLTVL.

Details on this clone: The junction does not match germline at one end; this may be a read error. This rearrangement joins TRBV18 to TRBJ2-7; 9 bases are a match to TRBD2. Germline CDR1 is KGHSH and CDR2 is LQKENI. This CDR3 is built from 17 residues. The CDR3 nucleotides are TGTGCCAGCTCACCAGAACTAGCGGGTGGCAACTCCTATGAGCAGTACTTC. Its translation: CASSPELAGGNSYEQYF.

As regards this clone: Different DNA sequences within this sample yield the same CDR3. The rearrangement links TRBV7-2 to TRBJ2-7; no clear D. The V end lost 1 base, the J end lost 0 bases, and 4 bases lay between the germline ends. This CDR3 is 13 amino acids long. Germline V gene sequence: CDR1 SGHTA, CDR2 FQGNSA. The CDR3 loop is CASSLGFSYEQYF. CDR3 nucleotide sequence: TGTGCCAGCAGCTTAGGTTTCTCCTACGAGCAGTACTTC.

A note on this clone: Additional DNA sequences in this sample encode the identical CDR3. The V and J genes are TRBV7-9 and TRBJ2-1; D is ambiguous. CDR1 is SEHNR and CDR2 is FQNEAQ in the germline V gene (reference sequence). This CDR3 region has 12 residues. V lost 1 base to trimming and J lost 8 bases, with 6 bases between them. The DNA for the CDR3 is TGTGCCAGCAGCTTAGTGGTCCATGAGCAGTTCTTC. This gives the protein CASSLVVHEQFF.